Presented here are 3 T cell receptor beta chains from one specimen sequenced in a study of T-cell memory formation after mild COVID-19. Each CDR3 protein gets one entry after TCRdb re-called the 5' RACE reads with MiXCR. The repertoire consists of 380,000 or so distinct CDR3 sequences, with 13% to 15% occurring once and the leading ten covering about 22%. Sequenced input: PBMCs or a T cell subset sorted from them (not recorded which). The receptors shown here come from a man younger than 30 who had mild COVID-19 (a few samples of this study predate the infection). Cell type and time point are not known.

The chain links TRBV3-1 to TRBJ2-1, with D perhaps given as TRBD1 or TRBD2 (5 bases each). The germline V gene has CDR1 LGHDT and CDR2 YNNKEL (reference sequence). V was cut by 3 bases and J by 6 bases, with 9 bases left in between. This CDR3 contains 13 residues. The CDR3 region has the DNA TGTGCCAGCAGCCAGGGGACCCGCAATGAGCAGTTCTTC. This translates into CASSQGTRNEQFF.

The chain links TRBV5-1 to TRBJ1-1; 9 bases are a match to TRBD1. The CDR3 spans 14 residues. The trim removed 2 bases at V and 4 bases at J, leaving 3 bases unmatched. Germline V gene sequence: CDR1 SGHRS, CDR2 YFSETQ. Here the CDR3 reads CASSLGTGPTEAFF. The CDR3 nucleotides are TGCGCCAGCAGCTTAGGGACAGGGCCCACTGAAGCTTTCTTT.

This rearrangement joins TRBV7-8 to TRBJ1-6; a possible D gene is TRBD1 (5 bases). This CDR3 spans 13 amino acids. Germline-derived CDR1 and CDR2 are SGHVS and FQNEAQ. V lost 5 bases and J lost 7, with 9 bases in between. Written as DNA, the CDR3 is TGTGCCAGCAGCACCGAGGGGAATTCACCCCTCCACTTT. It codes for CASSTEGNSPLHF.